The T cell receptor beta chain under discussion was sequenced for a study of post-analysis software for immune sequencing data. General study results and limits: When compared against controls, multiple sclerosis patients showed significantly lower normalized Chao1 diversity. Clustering by F measure revealed strong co-clustering among samples prepared together in one batch. With TRBV5-6, TRBV5-1 and TRBV20-1 included, 4 to 6 TRBV segments were more frequent in patients than in controls.

A word on this clonotype: The target antigen is unknown.

The V and J ends lost 2 bases and 0 bases, in that order; junction bases with no gene match: 7. This CDR3 is 17 amino acids long. Germline V gene sequence: CDR1 SGHTA, CDR2 FQGNSA. Prepared TCR beta cDNA libraries contained unique molecular identifiers. TCRdb reprocessed the PCR reads via MiXCR and lists one record per CDR3 protein. The sample shows hundreds of thousands of distinct CDR3 sequences, roughly 58% of them seen only once. Sequenced material: blood. The chain uses TRBV7-2 and TRBJ2-3, with 8 bases lining up with TRBD2. The TCR was taken from a girl between 5 and 17 years old with multiple sclerosis. The CDR3 spells CASSLRLAGASTDTQYF. In DNA form, the CDR3 reads TGTGCCAGCAGCTTACGGCTAGCGGGTGCTAGCACAGATACGCAGTATTTT. The complete variable domain, with remaining parts taken from reference TRBV7-2 and TRBJ2-3, reads GAGVSQSPSNKVTEKGKDVELRCDPISGHTALYWYRQSLGQGLEFLIYFQGNSAPDKSGLPSDRFSAERTGGSVSTLTIQRTQQEDSAVYLCASSLRLAGASTDTQYFGPGTRLTVL.